The source of this T cell receptor beta chain is a study of human T cells and chemical hapten exposure. The ends were cut back, 3 bases at V and 4 bases at J, with 12 bases in the middle. CDR1 is MNHEY and CDR2 is SVGAGI in the germline V gene. The CDR3 covers 14 residues. This clonotype came up many times. Time point of the sample: pre-sensitization, week 0. The treatment here: therapeutic diphenylcyclopropenone sensitization with weekly scalp DPC. Each donor was an alopecia patient between 18 and 70 years of age who qualified for DPC. Each CDR3 protein is one row after TCRdb ran MiXCR on the RACE reads. Among roughly 60,000 distinct CDR3 sequences listed, 6.5% to 8.5% were seen once.

The sequencing used whole blood, collected in connection with sensitization to the hapten diphenylcyclopropenone (DPC). The rearrangement joins TRBV6-5 to TRBJ1-2; no clear D gene. The receptor's source is a young woman with alopecia areata. Some clones in this sample may be carry-over from other donors' samples. DNA of the CDR3: TGTGCCAGCAGTTATGGCGGTTATGGCTATGGCTACACCTTC. Amino acids: CASSYGGYGYGYTF.